The T cell receptor beta chain described here comes from a study of cytomegalovirus exposure and HLA in healthy donors. General study results and limits: High specificity and sensitivity for cytomegalovirus status were reported for the classifier. The study put about 180 TCR beta chains on its list as cytomegalovirus-associated.

The assay was immunoSEQ multiplex PCR, and TCRdb's table has in-frame clones only and misses some. The sample holds 90,000 or so clones, 85% seen once. Regarding this clone: Its antigen remains unidentified.

The CDR3 loop spans 16 amino acids. Germline V lookup: CDR1 MNHNY, CDR2 SVGAGI (reference sequence). V lost 6 bases to trimming and J lost 0 bases; unmatched junction nucleotides: 7. This TCR came from a man between 18 and 35 years old in good health and CMV-seropositive. Material: PBMCs. The J gene is TRBJ1-3, the V gene TRBV6-6; 8 bases map to TRBD1. The CDR3 is CASSTGTGVSGNTIYF. As DNA, the CDR3 is TGTGCCAGCAGCACCGGGACAGGAGTCTCTGGAAACACCATATATTTT.